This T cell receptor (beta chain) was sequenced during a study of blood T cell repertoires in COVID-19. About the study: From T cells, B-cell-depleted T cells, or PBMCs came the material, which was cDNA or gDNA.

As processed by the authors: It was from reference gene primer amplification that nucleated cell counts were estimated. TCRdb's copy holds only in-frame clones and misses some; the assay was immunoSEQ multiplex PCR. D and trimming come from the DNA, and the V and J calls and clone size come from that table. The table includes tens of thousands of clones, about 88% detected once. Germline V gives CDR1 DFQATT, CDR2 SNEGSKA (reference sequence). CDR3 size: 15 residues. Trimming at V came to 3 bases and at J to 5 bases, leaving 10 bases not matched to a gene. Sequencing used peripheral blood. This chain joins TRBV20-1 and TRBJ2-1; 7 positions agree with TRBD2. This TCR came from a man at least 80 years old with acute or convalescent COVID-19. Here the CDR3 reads CSASGVRESDNEQFF. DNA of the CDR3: TGCAGTGCTAGTGGTGTGCGGGAGAGCGACAATGAGCAGTTCTTC.